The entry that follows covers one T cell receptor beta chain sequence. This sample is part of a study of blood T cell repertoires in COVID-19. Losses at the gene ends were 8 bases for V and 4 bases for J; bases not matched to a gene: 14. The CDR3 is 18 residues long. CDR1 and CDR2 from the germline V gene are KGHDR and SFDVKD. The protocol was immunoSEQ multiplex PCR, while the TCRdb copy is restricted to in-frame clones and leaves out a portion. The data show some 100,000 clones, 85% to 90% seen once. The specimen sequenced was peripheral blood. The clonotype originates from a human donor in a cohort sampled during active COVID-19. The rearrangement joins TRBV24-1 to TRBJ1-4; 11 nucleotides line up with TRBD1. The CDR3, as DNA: TGTGCCACCAACATTATCACCGGGACAGGGGGTGGTAATGAAAAACTGTTTTTT. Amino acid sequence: CATNIITGTGGGNEKLFF.